Reported below is one TCR beta chain. Its antigen is not identified. Naive-designated CD8 cells lacked CD45RO, were positively enriched for CCR7, and omitted terminally differentiated effector memory CD45RA+ cells. The V gene's germline CDR1 is MNHNS and CDR2 SASEGT. The CDR3 spans 14 residues. V was pared by 1 base and J by 4 bases, with 2 bases of the junction left unmatched. The data stem from a study of shared clonotypes between healthy human individuals. Study observations and caveats: Sampling covered nothing but blood. Tissue TCR repertoires likely differ from those found in blood. Naive subsets tended to show greater estimated richness than memory subsets.

Libraries were prepared by immunoSEQ multiplex PCR; TCRdb keeps only in-frame clonotypes and omits some of them. The data show some 630,000 clones, 96% seen once. The TCR was taken from a woman in her 30s in good health. The chain has TRBV6-1 and TRBJ2-7, with 9 bases aligning to TRBD2. Sequencing was done on a sample of naive CD8+ T cells sorted from blood. The CDR3 loop is CASSEGAGGYEQYF. In DNA, the CDR3 is TGTGCCAGCAGTGAAGGGGCGGGAGGGTACGAGCAGTACTTC.